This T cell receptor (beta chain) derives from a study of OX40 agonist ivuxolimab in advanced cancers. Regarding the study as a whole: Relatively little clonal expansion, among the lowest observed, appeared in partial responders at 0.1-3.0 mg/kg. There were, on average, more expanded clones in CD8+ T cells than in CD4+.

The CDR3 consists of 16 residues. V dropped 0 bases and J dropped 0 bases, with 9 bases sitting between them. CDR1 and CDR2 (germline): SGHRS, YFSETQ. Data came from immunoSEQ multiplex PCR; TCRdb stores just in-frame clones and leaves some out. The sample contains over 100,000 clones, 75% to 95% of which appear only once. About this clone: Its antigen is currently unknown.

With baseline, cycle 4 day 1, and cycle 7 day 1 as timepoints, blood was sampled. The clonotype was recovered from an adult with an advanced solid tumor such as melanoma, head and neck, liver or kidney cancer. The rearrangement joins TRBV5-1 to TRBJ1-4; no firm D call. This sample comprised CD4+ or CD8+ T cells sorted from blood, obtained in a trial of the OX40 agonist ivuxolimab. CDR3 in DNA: TGCGCCAGCAGCTTGGACATGAAGACAACTAATGAAAAACTGTTTTTT. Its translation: CASSLDMKTTNEKLFF.